In this sample, the clone carrying this TCR beta chain turned up a few times. Antigen: not known. The record originates from a study of T cell repertoires in cytomegalovirus infection. The wider study: CMV epitopes, recently identified HLA-C-restricted and well-studied HLA-B-restricted, were used. Indicated by public TCR beta signatures were CMV infection and matching HLA type. Notes on the study in general: CMV-specific TCR beta clonotypes restricted by HLA-C dominated the ex vivo response. Carriers of CMV and the relevant HLA type were discriminated by public TCR beta frequency.

The CDR3 runs 18 residues. The V and J ends lost 7 bases and 3 bases, in that order; junction bases with no gene match: 15. The germline gives CDR1 KGHDR, CDR2 SFDVKD. TCRdb processed the reads anew with MiXCR; each CDR3 protein has one entry. The table lists approximately 990,000 distinct CDR3 sequences, roughly a third of them singletons. This TCR was sampled from a human donor in good health (CMV status not recorded). Some clones in this sample may be carry-over from other donors' samples. The sample in question was cultured CD8+ T cells from PBMCs, obtained from culture after CMV antigen stimulation. The chain is built from TRBV24-1 and TRBJ2-1; 9 nucleotides agree with TRBD1. The CDR3 is CATSPGQGLTPYYNEQFF. CDR3 bases: TGTGCCACCAGCCCGGGACAGGGTCTTACCCCCTACTACAATGAGCAGTTCTTC.